These 31 T cell receptor beta chains originate from one sample sequenced in a study of blood T cell repertoires in COVID-19. Repertoires were generated with immunoSEQ multiplex PCR, while TCRdb's copy carries only in-frame clones and drops some. This sample has 200,000 or so clones, with around 80% found just once. The sample consisted of peripheral blood. These receptors were taken from a human donor in a cohort sampled during active COVID-19.

The CDR3, as DNA: TGCGCCAGCAGCCCCCTCGAGGGAGTGGCCGGGGAGCTGTTTTTT. It encodes CASSPLEGVAGELFF. This sequence joins TRBV5-1 and TRBJ2-2, with a tentative D call TRBD2 (5 bases). Trimming removed 4 bases from V and 6 bases from J, with 16 bases in between. CDR1 is SGHRS and CDR2 is YFSETQ in the germline V gene. CDR3 size: 15 residues.

In this sample, this clone turned up once. V is TRBV11-2 and J is TRBJ1-2; 7 nucleotides line up with TRBD1. V lost 2 bases to trimming and J lost 7 bases; unmatched junction nucleotides: 7. Germline V lookup: CDR1 SGHAT, CDR2 FQNNGV. CDR3 length: 14 residues. CDR3 sequence: CASSLQGVLGGYTF. CDR3 sequence (DNA): TGTGCCAGCAGCTTACAGGGGGTATTGGGTGGCTACACCTTC.

The chain has TRBV10-1 and TRBJ2-7; possibly TRBD2 for D (8 bases). Germline V CDR1 and CDR2: WNHNN, SYGVQD (reference sequence). V was clipped by 2 bases and J by 5 bases, with 19 bases between them. This CDR3 is built from 16 residues. The chain's CDR3 is CASSEMRGATGDEQYF. The CDR3 DNA is TGCGCCAGCAGTGAGATGCGGGGGGCTACAGGGGACGAGCAGTACTTC.

The rearrangement links TRBV5-1 to TRBJ2-1, with 10 bases lining up with TRBD2. With 4 bases clipped from V and 10 bases from J, the junction kept 14 bases outside the gene matches. CDR3 length: 16 residues. The germline CDR1 and CDR2 sequences are SGHRS and YFSETQ. CDR3: CASSHLEREGKWEQFF. DNA of the CDR3: TGCGCCAGCAGCCACCTCGAGCGGGAGGGCAAATGGGAGCAGTTCTTC.

The chain links TRBV2 to TRBJ2-3, with D perhaps TRBD2 (6 bases). In germline, CDR1 is SNHLY, CDR2 FYNNEI. The CDR3 has 15 amino acids. Trimming removed 8 bases from V and 2 bases from J, with 17 bases in between. Here the CDR3 reads CASLASGDPTDTQYF. CDR3 DNA: TGTGCCAGCCTGGCGTCGGGGGACCCCACAGATACGCAGTATTTT.

J is TRBJ2-1 and V is TRBV5-1; no firm D call. This CDR3 is 15 amino acids long. CDR1 SGHRS and CDR2 YFSETQ come from the germline V gene. The V gene lost 1 base and the J gene lost 0 bases, with 8 bases spanning the gap. The CDR3, as DNA: TGCGCCAGCAGCTTGACTCACCTCTCCTACAATGAGCAGTTCTTC. Protein: CASSLTHLSYNEQFF.

The V gene is TRBV18, the J gene TRBJ2-2; D not resolved. The CDR3 extends over 13 amino acids. Trimming left V 3 bases short and J 4 bases short, with 6 bases between. Germline values: CDR1 KGHSH, CDR2 LQKENI. In DNA form, the CDR3 reads TGTGCCAGCTCACCCCTTCTCACCGGGGAGCTGTTTTTT. Translating gives CASSPLLTGELFF.

This rearrangement joins TRBV9 to TRBJ1-1; TRBD1 matches 11 bases. Looked up from germline, CDR1 is SGDLS and CDR2 is YYNGEE. CDR3 length: 13 amino acids. The ends lost 4 bases at V and 10 bases at J; junction bases unmatched: 6. CDR3 in DNA: TGTGCCAGCAGCTCGTCGGGACAGGGGGTAGCTTTCTTT. The encoded protein is CASSSSGQGVAFF.

This chain uses TRBV11-3 with TRBJ2-3, with D perhaps TRBD2 (5 bases). V lost 1 base and J 8 bases, leaving 10 bases between the germline ends. CDR3 length equals 13 residues. Germline CDR1 SGHNT, CDR2 YENEEA. The CDR3 nucleotides are TGTGCCAGCAGCTTAGGGGGTGGAGGTACGCAGTATTTT. Amino acid sequence: CASSLGGGGTQYF.

This clone was seen many times. The chain links TRBV27 to TRBJ2-1, with TRBD1 identical over 8 bases. The germline gives CDR1 MNHEY, CDR2 SMNVEV (reference sequence). This CDR3 has 15 residues. The J segment lost 8 bases and the V segment lost 7 bases, leaving 13 bases of the junction unmatched. CDR3 nucleotides: TGTGCCAGCACAGACAGGGGCTACAAACAACATGAGCAGTTCTTC. It encodes CASTDRGYKQHEQFF.

The J gene is TRBJ2-7, the V gene TRBV28; 8 bases map to TRBD1. V shed 8 bases, J shed 0 bases, and the junction held 3 bases outside the gene matches. Germline CDR1 and CDR2: MDHEN and SYDVKM. The CDR3 covers 13 residues. CDR3 protein: CASSTGGSYEQYF. The CDR3 DNA reads TGTGCCAGCTCCACAGGGGGCTCCTACGAGCAGTACTTC.

J is TRBJ2-4 and V is TRBV19, with 14 positions matching TRBD2. After removal of 4 bases from V and 0 bases from J, the junction contained 14 bases not matched to a gene. CDR1 LNHDA and CDR2 SQIVND come from the germline V gene (reference sequence). The CDR3 loop spans 21 amino acids. CDR3 in amino acids: CASSTPQWGTSGRLAKNIQYF. In nucleotides, the CDR3 is TGTGCCAGTAGTACACCCCAGTGGGGGACTAGCGGGAGATTAGCCAAAAACATTCAGTACTTC.

This clone was detected once. This rearrangement joins TRBV4-1 to TRBJ1-3, with D possibly being TRBD1 (5 bases). With 6 bases removed from V and 0 bases from J, the gap between germline ends came to 18 bases. Germline values: CDR1 MGHRA, CDR2 YSYEKL. This CDR3 comprises 17 residues. CDR3 sequence: CASSPGGGLSSGNTIYF. CDR3 DNA: TGCGCCAGCAGTCCCGGGGGAGGGTTAAGCTCTGGAAACACCATATATTTT.

This clone was picked up one time. The V and J genes are TRBV3-1 (or the pseudogene TRBV3-2) and TRBJ2-3; maybe TRBD1 (6 bases). V gave up 6 bases and J gave up 4 bases, with 14 bases separating them. This CDR3 is built from 14 residues. Germline CDR1 and CDR2: LGHDT and YNNKEL (reference sequence). CDR3 amino acids: CASSFAAGADTQYF. CDR3 in DNA: TGTGCCAGCAGTTTCGCTGCAGGGGCAGATACGCAGTATTTT.

CDR3 DNA: TGTGCCAGCTATAAAACAGGGGTAATTTCTGGGGCCAACGTCCTGACTTTC. It is translated as CASYKTGVISGANVLTF. The chain joins TRBV18 to TRBJ2-6; TRBD1 matches 7 bases. Per germline, CDR1 KGHSH and CDR2 LQKENI. The CDR3 length is 17 residues. V dropped 7 bases and J dropped 1; count of bases not matched to a gene: 10.

The chain has TRBV30 and TRBJ2-7, with D perhaps matching TRBD2 (6 bases). Germline V gene lookup returns CDR1 GTSNPN and CDR2 SVGIG (reference sequence). CDR3 length: 14 residues. The V and J ends lost 3 bases and 2 bases respectively, with 14 bases between them. The CDR3 is CAWSRDSGTYEQYF. The DNA for the CDR3 is TGTGCCTGGAGCCGGGACTCTGGGACCTACGAGCAGTACTTC.

J is TRBJ2-2 and V is TRBV3-1 (or the pseudogene TRBV3-2), with D unclear. This CDR3 region has 15 residues. V lost 4 bases, J lost 1 base, and 10 bases lay in between. Germline CDR1 reads LGHDT; CDR2 reads YNNKEL (reference sequence). The CDR3 sequence: CASSPLEQNTGELFF. The DNA of the CDR3 is TGTGCCAGCAGCCCCCTTGAACAGAACACCGGGGAGCTGTTTTTT.

This clone was picked up one time. DNA of the CDR3: TGCGCCAGCGTCGCCCTTGGGCATGTGGATGAGCAGTTCTTC. Translating gives CASVALGHVDEQFF. V is TRBV5-1 and J is TRBJ2-1; no clear D gene. This CDR3 is 14 amino acids long. V was pared by 7 bases and J by 8 bases, with 19 bases between. Germline V gives CDR1 SGHRS, CDR2 YFSETQ.

The rearrangement joins TRBV6-1 to TRBJ2-7; the D is unclear. Looked up from germline, CDR1 is MNHNS and CDR2 is SASEGT. This CDR3 spans 13 amino acids. The germline V and J ends were trimmed by 2 bases and 4 bases, with 9 bases remaining between them. This CDR3 is CASSENPLYEQYF. The CDR3 nucleotides are TGTGCCAGCAGTGAAAATCCCCTATACGAGCAGTACTTC.

The chain carries TRBV24-1 and TRBJ2-7, with D possibly TRBD1 on 5 matching bases. Germline V lookup: CDR1 KGHDR, CDR2 SFDVKD. Trimming took 3 bases from V and 10 from J, leaving 9 bases between them. CDR3 size: 11 residues. Here the CDR3 reads CATSDTDRQYF. The CDR3 DNA reads TGTGCCACCAGTGATACTGACAGACAGTACTTC.

This sequence joins TRBV5-6 and TRBJ2-7; a possible D gene is TRBD1 (5 bases). From germline, CDR1 is SGHDT and CDR2 YYEEEE. V lost 3 bases to trimming and J lost 0 bases, with 10 bases between them. The CDR3 sequence is 14 residues long. The CDR3 protein is CASSSLTASYEQYF. For the CDR3, the DNA is TGTGCCAGCAGCTCCTTGACAGCCTCCTACGAGCAGTACTTC.

The rearrangement uses TRBV28 and TRBJ1-2; D may be TRBD1 (5 bases). CDR1 and CDR2 from the germline V gene are MDHEN and SYDVKM. V gave up 6 bases and J gave up 4 bases, with 18 bases separating them. The CDR3 totals 15 residues. As DNA, the CDR3 is TGTGCCAGCAGACGAAAACAGGAGCCTAGCTATGGCTACACCTTC. It yields the protein CASRRKQEPSYGYTF.

This chain joins TRBV5-1 and TRBJ2-7; 9 bases are a match to TRBD2. Germline V gene sequence: CDR1 SGHRS, CDR2 YFSETQ. Trimming removed 5 bases from V and 5 bases from J; junction bases left unmatched: 14. The CDR3 is made up of 16 amino acids. This CDR3 reads CASSPLLGAGGDEQYF. The CDR3 nucleotides read TGCGCCAGCAGTCCCCTCTTGGGAGCGGGAGGTGACGAGCAGTACTTC.

V is TRBV5-1 and J is TRBJ2-2, with 7 bases lining up with TRBD2. From germline, CDR1 is SGHRS and CDR2 YFSETQ. The CDR3 has 15 residues. The J segment lost 3 bases and the V segment lost 5 bases, leaving 7 bases of the junction unmatched. In DNA, the CDR3 is TGCGCCAGCAGGGGTGAAGCGGGATACACCGGGGAGCTGTTTTTT. The encoded protein is CASRGEAGYTGELFF.

The count of this clone is one. The chain recombines TRBV6-5 with TRBJ2-7; possibly TRBD2 for D (5 bases). Germline V CDR1 and CDR2: MNHEY, SVGAGI. V shed 6 bases and J shed 4 bases, with 19 bases lying between them. The CDR3 consists of 15 residues. The CDR3 DNA reads TGTGCCAGCAGCCCCCCCTCGACACGGGGTTACGAGCAGTACTTC. Translated: CASSPPSTRGYEQYF.

The rearrangement joins TRBV27 to TRBJ1-5; D is uncertain. Germline lookup yields CDR1 MNHEY and CDR2 SMNVEV (reference sequence). CDR3 length: 15 residues. Trimming took off 6 bases at V and 0 bases at J, with 12 bases between the two ends. CDR3 in DNA: TGTGCCAGCAGCCTCAGATTATATAGCAATCAGCCCCAGCATTTT. Its protein product is CASSLRLYSNQPQHF.

The chain carries TRBV6-5 and TRBJ1-4, with 8 bases fitting TRBD1. After removal of 2 bases from V and 2 bases from J, the junction contained 4 bases not matched to a gene. The CDR3 spans 16 residues. The germline gives CDR1 MNHEY, CDR2 SVGAGI. CDR3 sequence (DNA): TGTGCCAGCAGTTACCCCAGGGGGCGGACTAATGAAAAACTGTTTTTT. Its protein product is CASSYPRGRTNEKLFF.

The chain is built from TRBV3-1 (or the pseudogene TRBV3-2) and TRBJ2-7, with 12 bases lining up with TRBD2. The CDR3 is 17 residues long. Germline CDR1 and CDR2: LGHDT and YNNKEL (reference sequence). The V and J ends lost 0 bases and 5 bases, in that order; junction bases with no gene match: 8. The CDR3: CASSQDRASGRADEQYF. The CDR3 coding sequence is TGTGCCAGCAGCCAAGATCGCGCTAGCGGGAGGGCCGACGAGCAGTACTTC.

This clone was found once. V and J are TRBV6-5 and TRBJ1-1; a possible D gene is TRBD1 (6 bases). Germline lookup yields CDR1 MNHEY and CDR2 SVGAGI. The CDR3 is made up of 14 amino acids. V shed 6 bases and J shed 1 base, with 12 bases lying between them. DNA of the CDR3: TGTGCCAGCAGGCTAGGACAGACGAACACTGAAGCTTTCTTT. Protein sequence: CASRLGQTNTEAFF.

The rearrangement joins TRBV5-1 to TRBJ2-1, with 8 bases lining up with TRBD2. The junction had 12 bases not matched to a gene; V was cut back by 4 bases and J by 6 bases. Per the germline V gene, CDR1 is SGHRS and CDR2 is YFSETQ. This CDR3 is built from 16 residues. The CDR3 region has the DNA TGCGCCAGCAGCGCGGGAGCGGGAGATGGGCCCAATGAGCAGTTCTTC. It encodes CASSAGAGDGPNEQFF.

The chain has TRBV24-1 and TRBJ1-4; 9 bases match TRBD1. This CDR3 contains 11 residues. CDR1 is KGHDR, CDR2 SFDVKD, per germline. J gave up 17 bases and V 9 bases, and 9 bases lay outside the gene matches. CDR3 sequence: CATGSRTGVFF. For the CDR3, the DNA is TGTGCCACCGGATCTAGGACAGGGGTATTTTTT.